Here is one T cell receptor (beta chain) with its context. The data are from a study of blood T cell repertoires in COVID-19. The CDR3 runs 16 residues. Trimming left V 0 bases short and J 4 bases short, with 15 bases between. CDR1 is MNHEY and CDR2 is SMNVEV in the germline V gene (reference sequence). Here immunoSEQ multiplex PCR was the method, and the copy in TCRdb shows in-frame clones only, minus some. Of some 150,000 clones listed, around 86% are singletons. The V and J genes are TRBV27 and TRBJ1-2; possibly TRBD1 for D (5 bases). Material for sequencing was peripheral blood. This receptor was obtained from a woman aged 55-70 years with active or convalescent COVID-19. The CDR3 sequence: CASSLSGLTTRYGYTF. The DNA for the CDR3 is TGTGCCAGCAGTTTATCGGGGCTGACGACCCGCTATGGCTACACCTTC.